Below are 2 T cell receptor beta chains sequenced from a single sample in a study of blood T cell repertoires in COVID-19. Assay used: immunoSEQ multiplex PCR; TCRdb lists only in-frame clones, some missing. The data show about 410,000 clones, 86% seen once. Sequenced sample: peripheral blood. The receptors originated from a woman under 40 with active or convalescent COVID-19.

The chain has TRBV4-2 and TRBJ1-2; 12 bases map to TRBD1. Unmatched junction bases numbered 10, after V lost 0 bases and J lost 8 bases. The CDR3 spans 17 residues. CDR1 and CDR2 from the germline V gene are LGHNA and YNFKEQ. In nucleotides, the CDR3 is TGTGCCAGCAGCCAAGATTCGGGACAGGGGGCATTGATCGGCTACACCTTC. Amino acid sequence: CASSQDSGQGALIGYTF.

J is TRBJ2-1 and V is TRBV4-2; D may be TRBD2 (6 bases). The CDR3 length is 21 residues. The V gene's germline CDR1 is LGHNA and CDR2 YNFKEQ. Trimming left V 0 bases short and J 0 bases short, with 24 bases between. The CDR3 loop is CASSQERAIAVGGPSYNEQFF. The DNA of the CDR3 is TGTGCCAGCAGCCAAGAACGGGCTATTGCTGTCGGGGGTCCCTCCTACAATGAGCAGTTCTTC.